The 23 T cell receptor beta chains below were found in one sample sequenced in a study of cytomegalovirus exposure and HLA in healthy donors. PCR involved 60 Vbeta and 13 Jbeta primers. Only in-frame clones appear in the TCRdb table, and some are missing; sequencing was by immunoSEQ multiplex PCR. The data contain around 140,000 clones, just under 90% of them singletons. Sequencing was carried out using PBMCs. These receptors were collected from a woman between 25 and 40 years old in good health and CMV-seronegative.

The rearrangement joins TRBV5-4 to TRBJ1-2, with 7 bases fitting TRBD1. The CDR3 is 13 residues long. Germline lookup yields CDR1 SGHNT and CDR2 YYREEE (reference sequence). V lost 4 bases and J lost 2; bases outside the gene matches: 2. CDR3 in DNA: TGTGCCAGCAGCGAGACAGGGAACTATGGCTACACCTTC. Encoded protein: CASSETGNYGYTF.

As to this clone: Because the CDR3 is missing its conserved closing phenylalanine or tryptophan, this is likely a read error. V and J are TRBV25-1 and TRBJ1-6; D uncertain. The CDR3 length is 15 residues. Germline-derived CDR1 and CDR2 are MGHDK and SYGVNS. V lost 6 bases and J lost 0, with 9 bases in between. The CDR3 sequence: CASSPLSSYNSPLHL. The CDR3, as DNA: TGTGCCAGCAGCCCCTTGAGCTCCTATAATTCACCCCTCCACTTG.

The genes are TRBV7-6 and TRBJ2-1; D remains ambiguous. V was trimmed by 5 bases and J by 6 bases, leaving 8 bases between them. This CDR3 region has 12 residues. From germline, CDR1 is SGHVS and CDR2 FNYEAQ. CDR3 sequence: CASSPYGNEQFF. Here the CDR3 DNA reads TGTGCCAGCAGCCCTTACGGCAATGAGCAGTTCTTC.

This clone appeared a single time. The rearrangement links TRBV28 to TRBJ2-7; TRBD1 aligns across 7 bases. This CDR3 has 18 residues. Germline V CDR1 and CDR2: MDHEN, SYDVKM. The J segment lost 0 bases and the V segment lost 4 bases, leaving 15 bases of the junction unmatched. The CDR3 reads CASSSQGTASRGSYEQYF. The CDR3 nucleotides are TGTGCCAGCAGTTCCCAAGGGACAGCTTCACGGGGCTCCTACGAGCAGTACTTC.

The chain is built from TRBV6-5 and TRBJ2-5; 10 nucleotides agree with TRBD2. The germline gives CDR1 MNHEY, CDR2 SVGAGI. V lost 10 bases, J lost 2 bases, and 4 bases stayed unmatched. The CDR3 consists of 13 residues. CDR3 bases: TGTGCCACCCGGACTAGCGGTCAAGAGACCCAGTACTTC. Encoded protein: CATRTSGQETQYF.

This clone was detected only a few times. V and J are TRBV27 and TRBJ1-1; tentative D call: TRBD1 (5 bases). The CDR3 extends over 15 amino acids. The ends were cut back, 2 bases at V and 0 bases at J, with 10 bases in the middle. Germline V gives CDR1 MNHEY, CDR2 SMNVEV (reference sequence). The CDR3 DNA sequence: TGTGCCAGCAGTTTAGACGGACAAGTGAACACTGAAGCTTTCTTT. This encodes CASSLDGQVNTEAFF.

The chain employs TRBV30 and TRBJ1-4; 8 bases agree with TRBD1. The junction had 12 bases not matched to a gene; V was cut back by 3 bases and J by 3 bases. Germline lookup yields CDR1 GTSNPN and CDR2 SVGIG (reference sequence). The CDR3 has 17 residues. The CDR3 loop reads CAWSNWGQARSNEKLFF. The CDR3 coding sequence is TGTGCCTGGAGCAATTGGGGACAGGCGAGGTCTAATGAAAAACTGTTTTTT.

This chain links TRBV19 with TRBJ1-2; no definite D call. Germline CDR1 is LNHDA and CDR2 is SQIVND (reference sequence). Trimming took 3 bases from V and 5 from J, leaving 19 bases between them. The CDR3 totals 16 residues. CDR3 DNA sequence: TGTGCCAGTAGTATGAGAAGCGCGGGAGGCAATTATGGCTACACCTTC. This translates into CASSMRSAGGNYGYTF.

The chain employs TRBV19 and TRBJ2-3, with 8 positions matching TRBD1. This CDR3 comprises 15 residues. Trimming removed 3 bases from V and 2 bases from J; junction bases left unmatched: 4. Looked up from germline, CDR1 is LNHDA and CDR2 is SQIVND (reference sequence). The CDR3 coding sequence is TGTGCCAGTAGTATTCACCAGGGGGCCACAGATACGCAGTATTTT. As protein: CASSIHQGATDTQYF.

This rearrangement joins TRBV7-9 to TRBJ2-2; 8 positions agree with TRBD2. CDR1 is SEHNR and CDR2 is FQNEAQ in the germline V gene (reference sequence). The CDR3 length is 18 residues. V dropped 2 bases and J dropped 4; count of bases not matched to a gene: 12. The CDR3 nucleotides are TGTGCCAGCAGCTTATTCAGCGGGAGACCCCGGAGCACCGGGGAGCTGTTTTTT. This gives the protein CASSLFSGRPRSTGELFF.

This chain links TRBV7-2 with TRBJ1-1, with D possibly TRBD1 on 5 matching bases. The germline V and J ends were trimmed by 1 base and 7 bases, with 16 bases remaining between them. Per the germline V gene, CDR1 is SGHTA and CDR2 is FQGNSA. The CDR3 extends over 15 amino acids. CDR3 DNA: TGTGCCAGCAGCTTAGTCTGGGGGGGATTGGGTGAAGCTTTCTTT. Translation: CASSLVWGGLGEAFF.

The rearrangement uses TRBV18 and TRBJ1-4, with D possibly being TRBD1 (5 bases). The V and J ends lost 2 bases and 5 bases respectively, with 18 bases between them. CDR3 length: 17 amino acids. CDR1 and CDR2 (germline): KGHSH, LQKENI. CDR3 in DNA: TGTGCCAGCTCACCAGGGGCAGTTTCTACCCGGAATGAAAAACTGTTTTTT. Amino acid sequence: CASSPGAVSTRNEKLFF.

CDR3 residues: CASSLVLAGGSNEQFF. In DNA, the CDR3 is TGTGCCAGCAGCTTAGTTCTAGCGGGAGGTTCGAATGAGCAGTTCTTC. V is TRBV7-9 and J is TRBJ2-1; 11 positions agree with TRBD2. Trimming at V came to 1 base and at J to 7 bases, leaving 6 bases not matched to a gene. The CDR3 contains 16 residues. The germline CDR1 and CDR2 sequences are SEHNR and FQNEAQ (reference sequence).

The chain carries TRBV18 and TRBJ1-6; the D gene is possibly TRBD1 (6 bases). CDR1 KGHSH and CDR2 LQKENI come from the germline V gene. The CDR3 is made up of 15 amino acids. V was pared by 1 base and J by 9 bases, with 13 bases between. DNA for the CDR3: TGTGCCAGCTCACCACGGGACGGCAGGGGTTCACCCCTCCACTTT. Its protein product is CASSPRDGRGSPLHF.

The rearrangement links TRBV30 to TRBJ1-1, with 8 bases fitting TRBD1. CDR3 length: 13 amino acids. J gave up 5 bases and V 5 bases, and 7 bases lay outside the gene matches. Germline V gives CDR1 GTSNPN, CDR2 SVGIG (reference sequence). The DNA of the CDR3 is TGTGCCTGGTATTACAGGGGGGGAACTGAAGCTTTCTTT. The encoded protein is CAWYYRGGTEAFF.

The chain employs TRBV5-4 and TRBJ2-5; TRBD2 might be the D (5 bases). The CDR3 loop spans 12 amino acids. Germline V gene data show CDR1 as SGHNT and CDR2 as YYREEE (reference sequence). V shed 4 bases and J shed 4 bases, with 8 bases lying between them. CDR3 nucleotides: TGTGCCAGCAGCGACGAGGGAGAGACCCAGTACTTC. This sequence encodes CASSDEGETQYF.

The chain is built from TRBV27 and TRBJ1-1; possibly TRBD1 for D (6 bases). Deletions cut 3 bases from V and 5 bases from J, with 13 bases between. The CDR3 sequence is 14 residues long. Germline values: CDR1 MNHEY, CDR2 SMNVEV (reference sequence). CDR3 amino acids: CASSFGRGGTEAFF. The CDR3 DNA reads TGTGCCAGCAGTTTTGGCAGGGGAGGGACTGAAGCTTTCTTT.

This clone has a handful of counts. The chain combines TRBV5-1 with TRBJ2-1, with 10 bases identical to TRBD2. The CDR3 contains 14 residues. Germline-derived CDR1 and CDR2 are SGHRS and YFSETQ. Trimming took 1 base from V and 13 from J; bases not matched to a gene: 8. For the CDR3, the DNA is TGCGCCAGCAGCTTGATTCTAGCGGGAGCTGAACAGTTCTTC. Protein product: CASSLILAGAEQFF.

This chain uses TRBV11-2 with TRBJ1-2, with 7 nucleotides matching TRBD1. Per the germline V gene, CDR1 is SGHAT and CDR2 is FQNNGV. The CDR3 loop spans 15 amino acids. V lost 5 bases to trimming and J lost 3 bases; unmatched junction nucleotides: 9. CDR3 sequence (DNA): TGTGCCAGCAGCCCCACGACAGGGACCCACTATGGCTACACCTTC. It is translated as CASSPTTGTHYGYTF.

The chain carries TRBV7-9 and TRBJ1-2, with 10 bases aligning to TRBD1. V was clipped by 4 bases and J by 8 bases; unmatched bases: 4. The CDR3 spans 13 residues. Per the germline V gene, CDR1 is SEHNR and CDR2 is FQNEAQ (reference sequence). CDR3 loop: CASSSGQGGGYTF. CDR3 bases: TGTGCCAGCAGCTCCGGACAGGGGGGAGGCTACACCTTC.

The rearrangement uses TRBV28 and TRBJ2-5; perhaps TRBD1 as D (5 bases). This CDR3 comprises 15 residues. V gave up 3 bases and J gave up 2 bases, with 13 bases separating them. Germline V gene lookup returns CDR1 MDHEN and CDR2 SYDVKM. CDR3 protein: CASSFALDRQETQYF. The CDR3 DNA follows: TGTGCCAGCAGTTTCGCCCTAGACAGACAAGAGACCCAGTACTTC.

A remark on this clone: Germline and junction disagree at one end, which may indicate a read error. The chain uses TRBV30 and TRBJ1-4; D is possibly TRBD1 (5 bases). This CDR3 has 11 amino acids. CDR1 is GTSNPN and CDR2 is SVGIG in the germline V gene (reference sequence). The CDR3: CAWTSREKLFF. CDR3 DNA: TGTGCCTGGACGAGCAGGGAAAAGCTGTTTTTT. Filled out from reference TRBV30 and TRBJ1-4, the complete variable domain reads SQTIHQWPATLVQPVGSPLSLECTVEGTSNPNLYWYRQAAGRGLQLLFYSVGIGQISSEVPQNLSASRPQDRQFILSSKKLLLSDSGFYLCAWTSREKLFFGSGTQLSVL.

The table lists this clone with a count of one. This rearrangement joins TRBV27 to TRBJ1-2, with D possibly being TRBD1 (5 bases). Germline CDR1 is MNHEY and CDR2 is SMNVEV (reference sequence). CDR3 length: 16 amino acids. Trimming cost V 0 bases and J 0 bases, with 11 bases left between them. The CDR3 DNA follows: TGTGCCAGCAGTTTATCGATAGGGGAGGCTAACTATGGCTACACCTTC. It codes for CASSLSIGEANYGYTF.